The present T cell receptor (beta chain) was sequenced within a study of T-cell reconstitution after alpha-beta-depleted transplantation in children. After removal of 2 bases from V and 6 bases from J, the junction contained 4 bases not matched to a gene. Per the germline V gene, CDR1 is MGHRA and CDR2 is YSYEKL. This CDR3 is 16 amino acids long. As it was prepared, the TCRbeta library received unique molecular identifiers. One entry per CDR3 protein results from TCRdb running MiXCR on the PCR reads. The data hold about 540,000 distinct CDR3 sequences, with around 18% observed a single time. This TCR was recovered from a human donor who donated a stem cell graft to a child with acute lymphoblastic leukemia. The sample in question was PBMCs from the stem cell graft donor, obtained from the stem cell graft. This chain joins TRBV4-1 and TRBJ2-1; TRBD2 aligns across 13 bases. The DNA for the CDR3 is TGCGCCAGCAGCCAACCTCGGACTAGCGGGGGCAATGAGCAGTTCTTC. Its protein is CASSQPRTSGGNEQFF.